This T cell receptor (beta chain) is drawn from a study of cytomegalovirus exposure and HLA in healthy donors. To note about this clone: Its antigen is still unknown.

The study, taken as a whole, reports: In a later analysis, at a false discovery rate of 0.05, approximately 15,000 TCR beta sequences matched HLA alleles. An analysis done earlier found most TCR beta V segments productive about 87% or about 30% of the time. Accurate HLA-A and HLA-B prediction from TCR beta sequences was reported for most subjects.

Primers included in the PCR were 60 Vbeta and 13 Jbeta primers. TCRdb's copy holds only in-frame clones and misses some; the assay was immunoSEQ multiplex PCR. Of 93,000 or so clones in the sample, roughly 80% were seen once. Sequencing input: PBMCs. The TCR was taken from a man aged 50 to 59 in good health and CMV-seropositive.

The CDR3 DNA follows: TGTGCCAGCAGCTTAGCTCGGTTAGATACGCAGTATTTT. Translating it yields CASSLARLDTQYF. The chain links TRBV7-2 to TRBJ2-3; D not resolved. V was shortened by 0 bases and J by 5 bases, with 6 bases between the two germline ends. CDR1 is SGHTA, CDR2 FQGNSA, per germline. The CDR3 contains 13 residues.